A selection of T cell receptor beta chains follows, all from one sample in a study of shared clonotypes between healthy human individuals. Method: immunoSEQ multiplex PCR; TCRdb's copy keeps in-frame clones and lacks some. The sample carries 1.5 million to 2.5 million clones, less than 95% recorded once. Sequenced input: naive CD8+ T cells sorted from blood. These receptor sequences come from a man younger than 30 in good health. Both conserved end residues are part of each CDR3. Fields, in order: V gene, J gene, clone size, D gene, CDR3 DNA, CDR3 protein. D genes are given only for firm matches. Size is stated for part of the rows, as once, few or many counts, or as a class when the clone is expanded.

TRBV4-1	TRBJ2-1	.	TRBD2	TGCGCCAGCAGCCAAGATCCGCGGGGGAATGAGCAGTTCTTC	CASSQDPRGNEQFF
TRBV10-2	TRBJ2-3	once	.	TGCGCCAGCAGCGGAGGCATTAGCACAGATACGCAGTATTTT	CASSGGISTDTQYF
TRBV6-1	TRBJ2-2	.	TRBD2	TGTGCCAGCAGTGAAGAGGCACTAGCGGTCCGCTCCGGGGAGCTGTTTTTT	CASSEEALAVRSGELFF
TRBV14	TRBJ1-2	.	TRBD1	TGTGCCAGCAGCCCCTGGACAGGCACGGGCGGCTACACCTTC	CASSPWTGTGGYTF
TRBV30	TRBJ2-2	.	.	TGTGCCTGGACTCTGGGGGATCCCGGGGAGCTGTTTTTT	CAWTLGDPGELFF
TRBV5-1	TRBJ2-7	.	TRBD2	TGCGCCAGCAGCTTGGCGGCTATAGCGGGAGTGGTCTACGAGCAGTACTTC	CASSLAAIAGVVYEQYF
TRBV10-3	TRBJ1-1	.	.	TGTGCCATTGGTCTTGAAGCTTTCTTT	CAIGLEAFF
TRBV11-2	TRBJ2-1	.	.	TGTGCCAGCAGCCGGTTGGGCCCAGCGATCTTC	CASSRLGPAIF
TRBV19	TRBJ1-6	few	TRBD1	TGTGCCAGCGAGGACCGAGGGACAGGGTGGAGATCCCTCCACTTT	CASEDRGTGWRSLHF
TRBV30	TRBJ2-7	.	.	TGTGCCTGGACCGAGGGTCCCTTGAGGGAGCAGTACTTC	CAWTEGPLREQYF
TRBV6-6	TRBJ2-5	.	.	TGTGCCAGCAATAAACGACTGGGGCAAGAGACCCAGTACTTC	CASNKRLGQETQYF
TRBV2	TRBJ2-7	.	.	TGTGCCAGCAGTGCGTCGGCCTCGCCCGCCTACGAGCAGTACTTC	CASSASASPAYEQYF
TRBV6-4	TRBJ2-1	.	TRBD2	TGTGCCAGCAGTCCGACTAGCGGGAGCTCCTACAATGAGCAGTTCTTC	CASSPTSGSSYNEQFF
TRBV4-1	TRBJ2-1	.	TRBD2	TGCGCCAGCAGCCCTTCCGGGACTAGCGGGCTGGAGAGCTCCTACAATGAGCAGTTCTTC	CASSPSGTSGLESSYNEQFF
TRBV27	TRBJ1-2	once	.	TGTGCCAGCAGGGCGGCAGGCCCCTATGGCTACACCTTC	CASRAAGPYGYTF
TRBV5-1	TRBJ2-1	.	TRBD1	TGCGCCAGCAGCTTGAGACAGGGGATATACAATGAGCAGTTCTTC	CASSLRQGIYNEQFF
TRBV11-2	TRBJ2-7	.	.	TGTGCCAGCAGCGGAGTTACCTACGAGCAGTACTTC	CASSGVTYEQYF
TRBV7-9	TRBJ2-7	.	.	TGTGCCAGCAGCCCACCCGCGGTCTCCTACGAGCAGTACTTC	CASSPPAVSYEQYF
TRBV14	TRBJ1-3	.	.	TGTGCCAGCAGCCAAGACCCAGGATTCTCTGGAAACACCATATATTTT	CASSQDPGFSGNTIYF
TRBV6-5	TRBJ1-2	.	.	TGTGCCAGCAGTGGGACCCCTACGGGCTATGGCTACACCTTC	CASSGTPTGYGYTF
TRBV7-9	TRBJ2-7	.	.	TGTGCCAGCAGCCCGGGGGGGACAGGGCGCTACGAGCAGTACTTC	CASSPGGTGRYEQYF
TRBV2	TRBJ2-7	.	.	TGTGCCAGCAGTGAATTTGGGGGAATCTACGAGCAGTACTTC	CASSEFGGIYEQYF
TRBV4-1	TRBJ2-5	.	TRBD2	TGCGCCAGCAGCCAAGACCCTAGCGGGGGGGAAGAGACCCAGTACTTC	CASSQDPSGGEETQYF
TRBV7-2	TRBJ2-7	.	TRBD2	TGTGCCAGCAGCTTAGACTTCGGCGGGAGCTACGAGCAGTACTTC	CASSLDFGGSYEQYF
TRBV10-3	TRBJ2-7	.	.	TGTGCCATCAGCGAGCCGACTAGATTCGGCGAGCAGTACTTC	CAISEPTRFGEQYF
TRBV30	TRBJ2-2	.	.	TGTGCCTGGAGTGCCGCTGGCCCCGGGGAGCTGTTTTTT	CAWSAAGPGELFF
TRBV13	TRBJ1-2	.	.	TGTGCCAGCAGCCAAGAAAGGGACATCGCTAACTATGGCTACACCTTC	CASSQERDIANYGYTF
TRBV11-3	TRBJ1-1	.	.	TGTGCCAGCAGCTTAACCGGGGCCAGCACTGAAGCTTTCTTT	CASSLTGASTEAFF
TRBV9	TRBJ2-3	.	.	TGTGCCAGCAGCGCGGGGGATGGGTACACAGATACGCAGTATTTT	CASSAGDGYTDTQYF
TRBV5-5	TRBJ1-1	.	.	TGTGCCAGCAGCTTGGTATCAACTGAAGCTTTCTTT	CASSLVSTEAFF
TRBV6-1	TRBJ2-7	.	TRBD1	TGTGCCAGCAGGAACAGGGGCAACTACGAGCAGTACTTC	CASRNRGNYEQYF
TRBV7-9	TRBJ1-4	.	.	TGTGCCAGCAGCTTAGAAGGTCGGAAACTGTTTTTT	CASSLEGRKLFF
TRBV7-2	TRBJ2-7	.	.	TGTGCCAGCAGCTTAGTTTCTGGCTCCTTTAACGAGCAGTACTTC	CASSLVSGSFNEQYF
TRBV5-4	TRBJ2-5	.	.	TGTGCCAGCAGCTCCTTCGGGGAGACCCAGTACTTC	CASSSFGETQYF
TRBV5-1	TRBJ1-2	.	.	TGCGCCAGCAGCCCAGAACCGACGGACCTATATGGCTACACCTTC	CASSPEPTDLYGYTF
TRBV7-8	TRBJ1-6	.	.	TGTGCCAGCAGCTTAGCGGCAGGCTACAGTAATTCACCCCTCCACTTT	CASSLAAGYSNSPLHF
TRBV29-1	TRBJ2-2	.	.	TGCAGCGTGCCGTACACCGGGGAGCTGTTTTTT	CSVPYTGELFF
TRBV10-1	TRBJ2-7	.	TRBD1	TGCGCCAGCAGTGTGGGACAGGGTTCCGAGCAGTACTTC	CASSVGQGSEQYF